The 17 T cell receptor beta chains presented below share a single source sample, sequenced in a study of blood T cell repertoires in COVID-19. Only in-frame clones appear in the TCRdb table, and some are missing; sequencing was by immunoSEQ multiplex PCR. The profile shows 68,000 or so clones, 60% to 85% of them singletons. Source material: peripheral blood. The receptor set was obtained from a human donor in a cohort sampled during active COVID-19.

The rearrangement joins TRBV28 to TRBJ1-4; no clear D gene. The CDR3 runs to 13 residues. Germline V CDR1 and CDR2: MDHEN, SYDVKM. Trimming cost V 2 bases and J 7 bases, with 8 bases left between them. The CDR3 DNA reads TGTGCCAGCAGTTTAACGGAGAGTGAAAAACTGTTTTTT. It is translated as CASSLTESEKLFF.

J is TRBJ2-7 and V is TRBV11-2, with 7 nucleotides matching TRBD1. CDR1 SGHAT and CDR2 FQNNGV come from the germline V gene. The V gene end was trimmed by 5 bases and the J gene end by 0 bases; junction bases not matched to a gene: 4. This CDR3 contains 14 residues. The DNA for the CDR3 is TGTGCCAGCAGCGCGGACAGGTTCTCCTACGAGCAGTACTTC. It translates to CASSADRFSYEQYF.

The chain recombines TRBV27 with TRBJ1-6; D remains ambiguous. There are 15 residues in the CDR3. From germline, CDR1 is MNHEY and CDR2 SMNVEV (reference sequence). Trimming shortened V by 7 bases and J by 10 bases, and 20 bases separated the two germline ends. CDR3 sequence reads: CASTPLSPRESPLHF. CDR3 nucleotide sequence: TGTGCCAGCACCCCCCTTAGCCCTAGGGAGTCACCCCTCCACTTT.

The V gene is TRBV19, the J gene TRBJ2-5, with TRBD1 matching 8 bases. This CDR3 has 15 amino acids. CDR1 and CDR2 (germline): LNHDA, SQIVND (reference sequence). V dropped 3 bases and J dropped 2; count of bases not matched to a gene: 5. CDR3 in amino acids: CASSIQQGAQETQYF. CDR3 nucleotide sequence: TGTGCCAGTAGTATTCAGCAGGGGGCTCAAGAGACCCAGTACTTC.

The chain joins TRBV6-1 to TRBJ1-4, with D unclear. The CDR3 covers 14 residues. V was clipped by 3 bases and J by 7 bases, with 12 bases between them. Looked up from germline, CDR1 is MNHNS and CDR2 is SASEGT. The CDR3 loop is CASSDGLEGEKLFF. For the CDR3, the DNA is TGTGCCAGCAGTGATGGGCTGGAGGGTGAAAAACTGTTTTTT.

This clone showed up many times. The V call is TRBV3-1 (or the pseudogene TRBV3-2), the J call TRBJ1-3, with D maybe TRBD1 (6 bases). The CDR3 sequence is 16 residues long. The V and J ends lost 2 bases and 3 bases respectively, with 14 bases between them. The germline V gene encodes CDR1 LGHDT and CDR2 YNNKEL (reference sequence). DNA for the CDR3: TGTGCCAGCAGCCAACAACTAGGGGGACATGGAAACACCATATATTTT. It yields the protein CASSQQLGGHGNTIYF.

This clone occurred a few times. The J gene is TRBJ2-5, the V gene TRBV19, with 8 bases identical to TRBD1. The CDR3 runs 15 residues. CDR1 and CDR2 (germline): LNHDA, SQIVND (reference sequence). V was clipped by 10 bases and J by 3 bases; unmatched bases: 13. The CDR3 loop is CATRPRRGREETQYF. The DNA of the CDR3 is TGTGCCACCCGGCCCCGCAGGGGGCGTGAAGAGACCCAGTACTTC.

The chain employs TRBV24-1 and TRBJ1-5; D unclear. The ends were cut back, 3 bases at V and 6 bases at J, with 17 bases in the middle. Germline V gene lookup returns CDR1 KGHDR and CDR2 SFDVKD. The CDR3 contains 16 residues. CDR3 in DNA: TGTGCCACCAGTGATGGAACAACCGGAGTAGGTCAGCCCCAGCATTTT. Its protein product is CATSDGTTGVGQPQHF.

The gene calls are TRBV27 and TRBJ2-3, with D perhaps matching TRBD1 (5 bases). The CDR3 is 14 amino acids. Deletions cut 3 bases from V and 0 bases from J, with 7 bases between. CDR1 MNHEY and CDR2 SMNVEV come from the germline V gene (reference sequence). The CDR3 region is CASSFRVSTDTQYF. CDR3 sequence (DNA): TGTGCCAGCAGTTTCAGGGTTAGCACAGATACGCAGTATTTT.

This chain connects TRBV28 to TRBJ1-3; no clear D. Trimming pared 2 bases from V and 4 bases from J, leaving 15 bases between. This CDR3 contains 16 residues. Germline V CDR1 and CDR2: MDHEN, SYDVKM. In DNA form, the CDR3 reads TGTGCCAGCAGTTTAACGCTTGCTTCTACGGGAAACACCATATATTTT. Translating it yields CASSLTLASTGNTIYF.

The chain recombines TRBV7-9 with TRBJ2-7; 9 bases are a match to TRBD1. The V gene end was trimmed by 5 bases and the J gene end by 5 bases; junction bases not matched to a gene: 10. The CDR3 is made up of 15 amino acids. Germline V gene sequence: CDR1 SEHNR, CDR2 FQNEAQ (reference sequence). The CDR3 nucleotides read TGTGCCAGCAGCGAGGGACAGGGAGGACTCGACGAGCAGTACTTC. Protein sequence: CASSEGQGGLDEQYF.

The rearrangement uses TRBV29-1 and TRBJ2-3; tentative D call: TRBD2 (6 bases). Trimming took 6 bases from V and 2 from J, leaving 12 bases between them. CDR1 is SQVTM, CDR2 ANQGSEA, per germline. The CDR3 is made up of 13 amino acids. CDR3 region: CSVGDSSTDTQYF. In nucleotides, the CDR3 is TGCAGCGTCGGGGACTCATCCACAGATACGCAGTATTTT.

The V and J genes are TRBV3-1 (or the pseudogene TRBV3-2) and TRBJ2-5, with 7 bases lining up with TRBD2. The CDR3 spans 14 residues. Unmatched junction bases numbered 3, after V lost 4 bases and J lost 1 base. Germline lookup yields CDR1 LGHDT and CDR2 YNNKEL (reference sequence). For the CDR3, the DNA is TGTGCCAGCAGCCTAACGGGAGGCCAAGAGACCCAGTACTTC. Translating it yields CASSLTGGQETQYF.

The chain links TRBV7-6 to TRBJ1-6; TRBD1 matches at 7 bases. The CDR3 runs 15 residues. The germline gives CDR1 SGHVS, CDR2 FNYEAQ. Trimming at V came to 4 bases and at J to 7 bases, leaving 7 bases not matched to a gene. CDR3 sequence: CASSSRTGGNSPLHF. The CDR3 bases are TGTGCCAGCAGCTCCCGGACAGGAGGAAATTCACCCCTCCACTTT. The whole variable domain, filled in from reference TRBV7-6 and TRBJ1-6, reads GAGVSQSPRYKVTKRGQDVALRCDPISGHVSLYWYRQALGQGPEFLTYFNYEAQQDKSGLPNDRFSAERPEGSISTLTIQRTEQRDSAMYRCASSSRTGGNSPLHFGNGTRLTVT.

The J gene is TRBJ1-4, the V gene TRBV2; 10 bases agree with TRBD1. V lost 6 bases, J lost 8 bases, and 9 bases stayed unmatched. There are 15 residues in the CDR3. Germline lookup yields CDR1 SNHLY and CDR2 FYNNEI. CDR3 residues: CASSVMGQGREKLFF. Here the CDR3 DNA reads TGTGCCAGCAGCGTAATGGGACAGGGGAGGGAAAAACTGTTTTTT.

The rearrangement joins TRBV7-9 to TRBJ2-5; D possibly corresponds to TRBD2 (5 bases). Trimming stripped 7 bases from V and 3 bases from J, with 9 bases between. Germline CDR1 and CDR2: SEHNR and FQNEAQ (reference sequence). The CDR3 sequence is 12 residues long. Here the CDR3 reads CASKRAEETQYF. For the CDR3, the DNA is TGTGCCAGCAAGAGGGCAGAAGAGACCCAGTACTTC.

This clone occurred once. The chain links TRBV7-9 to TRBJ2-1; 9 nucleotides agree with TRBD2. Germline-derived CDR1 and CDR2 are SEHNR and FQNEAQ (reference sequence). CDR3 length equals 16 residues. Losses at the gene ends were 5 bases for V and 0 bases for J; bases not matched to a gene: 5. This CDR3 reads CASSPFSGSSYNEQFF. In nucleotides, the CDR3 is TGTGCCAGCAGCCCCTTTAGCGGGAGCTCCTACAATGAGCAGTTCTTC.